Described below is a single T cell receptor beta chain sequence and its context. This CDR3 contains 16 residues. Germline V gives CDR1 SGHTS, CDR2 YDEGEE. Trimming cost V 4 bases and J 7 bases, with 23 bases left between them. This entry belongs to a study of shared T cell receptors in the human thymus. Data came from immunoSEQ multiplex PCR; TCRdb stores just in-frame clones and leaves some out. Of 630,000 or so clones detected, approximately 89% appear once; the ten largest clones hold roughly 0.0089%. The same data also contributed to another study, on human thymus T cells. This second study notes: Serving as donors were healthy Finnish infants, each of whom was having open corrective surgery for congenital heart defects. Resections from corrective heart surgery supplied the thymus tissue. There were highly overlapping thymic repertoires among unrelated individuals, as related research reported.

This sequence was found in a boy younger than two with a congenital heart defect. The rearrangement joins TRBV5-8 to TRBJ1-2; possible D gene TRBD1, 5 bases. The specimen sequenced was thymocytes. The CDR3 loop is CASSIGGVPPGSGYTF. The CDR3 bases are TGTGCCAGCAGCATAGGAGGGGTACCCCCAGGGAGTGGCTACACCTTC. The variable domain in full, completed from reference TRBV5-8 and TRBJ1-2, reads EAGVTQSPTHLIKTRGQQATLRCSPISGHTSVYWYQQALGLGLQFLLWYDEGEERNRGNFPPRFSGRQFPNYSSELNVNALELEDSALYLCASSIGGVPPGSGYTFGSGTRLTVV.